This entry lists 21 T cell receptor beta chains sequenced from one sample in a study of shared clonotypes between healthy human individuals. TCRdb's table, derived via immunoSEQ multiplex PCR, lists solely in-frame clones and lacks some. The repertoire includes about 2,500,000 clones, just over 90% of them detected once, and over 0.12% sits in the top ten. The specimen sequenced was naive CD4+ T cells sorted from blood. Subset here: CD45RA+ positively selected. The receptors were sampled from a man in his late teens or twenties in good health.

The V gene is TRBV4-3, the J gene TRBJ2-1; possibly TRBD1 or TRBD2 for D (5 bases each). The CDR3 contains 15 residues. Germline V gene data show CDR1 as LGHNA and CDR2 as YSLEER. The V end was cut by 4 bases, the J end by 6 bases, with 16 bases between. The CDR3 nucleotides are TGCGCCAGCAGCCCTGTCGGGACCCAAACCAATGAGCAGTTCTTC. This gives the protein CASSPVGTQTNEQFF.

This clone was recorded only once. The V call is TRBV5-1, the J call TRBJ2-4, with a weak D call TRBD1 (5 bases). CDR1 and CDR2 from the germline V gene are SGHRS and YFSETQ. This CDR3 is 14 amino acids long. V lost 0 bases to trimming and J lost 9 bases, with 13 bases between them. The CDR3 DNA reads as TGCGCCAGCAGCTTGGAGCAGGGAAGGGTCATTCAGTACTTC. Translation: CASSLEQGRVIQYF.

The chain employs TRBV1 and TRBJ1-5; whether TRBD1, the table's D call, matches the DNA was not checked. TRBV1 is deemed a pseudogene. The CDR3 spans 15 residues. As DNA, the CDR3 is TGCACCAGCAGCCACCGGACAGATAGCAATCAGCCCCAGCATTTT. This codes for CTSSHRTDSNQPQHF.

The CDR3 DNA is TGTGCCAGCAGTTTAAGACAGGGATCCATCTACAATGAGCAGTTCTTC. This encodes CASSLRQGSIYNEQFF. The rearrangement uses TRBV28 and TRBJ2-1; 7 bases are shared with TRBD1. V lost 2 bases and J lost 3; bases outside the gene matches: 7. In germline, CDR1 is MDHEN, CDR2 SYDVKM. The CDR3 is 16 amino acids.

The V gene is TRBV5-8, the J gene TRBJ2-7; TRBD1 matches at 11 bases. The ends lost 0 bases at V and 2 bases at J; junction bases unmatched: 4. Germline V lookup: CDR1 SGHTS, CDR2 YDEGEE. This CDR3 has 16 amino acids. The CDR3 DNA is TGTGCCAGCAGCTTGGTCCCGGGACAGGGGGCCTACGAGCAGTACTTC. Protein product: CASSLVPGQGAYEQYF.

CDR3 coding DNA: TGTGCCAGCAGTTACTCAGGAACGTCGGAACCGATCTACGAGCAGTACTTC. This translates into CASSYSGTSEPIYEQYF. The chain combines TRBV6-7 with TRBJ2-7; D is ambiguous. TRBV6-7 is known as an ORF, though its function is uncertain. The germline V and J ends were trimmed by 0 bases and 3 bases, with 18 bases remaining between them. The CDR3 runs 17 residues.

This clone was recorded once. This chain joins TRBV2 and TRBJ2-5; possibly TRBD1 for D (5 bases). Germline CDR1 is SNHLY and CDR2 is FYNNEI. This CDR3 region has 13 residues. The V end lost 11 bases, the J end lost 2 bases, and 15 bases lay between the germline ends. In DNA, the CDR3 is TGTGCCGGGGCTGGACGCCTTCAAGAGACCCAGTACTTC. Translated, it gives CAGAGRLQETQYF.

This sequence joins TRBV4-1 and TRBJ2-7, with 13 bases matching TRBD2. With 2 bases clipped from V and 1 base from J, the junction kept 8 bases outside the gene matches. Germline values: CDR1 MGHRA, CDR2 YSYEKL. CDR3 length equals 18 residues. This CDR3 is CASSQNQLAGGRSYEQYF. CDR3 in DNA: TGCGCCAGCAGCCAAAATCAACTAGCGGGAGGGAGGTCCTACGAGCAGTACTTC.

The rearrangement links TRBV19 to TRBJ2-3; 10 bases are a match to TRBD2. CDR1 and CDR2 from the germline V gene are LNHDA and SQIVND (reference sequence). This CDR3 is 16 amino acids long. V dropped 11 bases and J dropped 2; count of bases not matched to a gene: 13. The CDR3 nucleotides read TGTGCCTACCTTTCGAAGCGGGGGGGCGACACAGATACGCAGTATTTT. It is translated as CAYLSKRGGDTDTQYF.

About this clone: The same CDR3 can be traced to other DNA sequences in this sample. The chain links TRBV11-3 to TRBJ2-1; D is unclear. This CDR3 is 12 amino acids long. Trimming removed 1 base from V and 7 bases from J, with 5 bases in between. CDR1 and CDR2 (germline): SGHNT, YENEEA. The CDR3 reads CASSLVGNEQFF. CDR3 nucleotide sequence: TGTGCCAGCAGCTTAGTGGGAAATGAGCAGTTCTTC. The complete variable domain, with remaining parts taken from reference TRBV11-3 and TRBJ2-1, reads EAGVVQSPRYKIIEKKQPVAFWCNPISGHNTLYWYLQNLGQGPELLIRYENEEAVDDSQLPKDRFSAERLKGVDSTLKIQPAELGDSAVYLCASSLVGNEQFFGPGTRLTVL.

The V gene is TRBV10-3, the J gene TRBJ2-1; 9 nucleotides align to TRBD2. Germline V gene sequence: CDR1 ENHRY, CDR2 SYGVKD. J lost 6 bases, V lost 8 bases, and 5 bases had no gene match. The CDR3 spans 13 residues. As DNA, the CDR3 is TGTGCCATCTCCCCGCGGGAGGGCAATGAGCAGTTCTTC. Protein product: CAISPREGNEQFF.

This clone is a singleton in its sample. The chain recombines TRBV5-1 with TRBJ2-3, with a possible D match to TRBD1 (6 bases). Germline lookup yields CDR1 SGHRS and CDR2 YFSETQ. The V end lost 4 bases, the J end lost 0 bases, and 12 bases lay between the germline ends. The CDR3 runs 15 residues. In DNA form, the CDR3 reads TGCGCCAGCAGCGTTACAGGGCCTAGCACAGATACGCAGTATTTT. Translated, it gives CASSVTGPSTDTQYF.

About this clone: The sample holds other DNA sequences that translate to the same CDR3. The chain combines TRBV28 with TRBJ1-1; D is unclear. The V end was cut by 3 bases, the J end by 1 base, with 6 bases between. Germline assignment: CDR1 MDHEN and CDR2 SYDVKM. The CDR3 covers 13 residues. The CDR3 DNA is TGTGCCAGCAGTTTGGATGGGAACACTGAAGCTTTCTTT. Protein product: CASSLDGNTEAFF.

The chain carries TRBV10-1 and TRBJ2-7, with 9 bases matching TRBD1. CDR1 WNHNN and CDR2 SYGVQD come from the germline V gene (reference sequence). V shed 3 bases and J 6 bases; nucleotides not matched to a gene: 9. This CDR3 has 15 amino acids. CDR3 region: CASSDPGQGSGEQYF. The CDR3 DNA is TGCGCCAGCAGTGACCCGGGACAGGGATCGGGCGAGCAGTACTTC.

To note about this clone: Different DNA sequences within this sample yield the same CDR3. The rearrangement uses TRBV28 and TRBJ1-1; 7 nucleotides line up with TRBD1. CDR1 and CDR2 (germline): MDHEN, SYDVKM. The CDR3 loop spans 14 amino acids. Trimming at V came to 2 bases and at J to 0 bases, leaving 0 bases not matched to a gene. The CDR3 here is CASSLDRVNTEAFF. In DNA form, the CDR3 reads TGTGCCAGCAGTTTAGACAGGGTGAACACTGAAGCTTTCTTT.

The chain combines TRBV6-1 with TRBJ2-6; tentative D call: TRBD2 (6 bases). There are 15 residues in the CDR3. Germline assignment: CDR1 MNHNS and CDR2 SASEGT. V was clipped by 8 bases and J by 0 bases, with 11 bases between them. The CDR3: CASRGGVSGANVLTF. The CDR3 DNA reads TGTGCCAGCCGCGGAGGGGTCTCTGGGGCCAACGTCCTGACTTTC.

CDR3 in amino acids: CASSLGAAMANEQFF. CDR3 sequence (DNA): TGTGCCAGCAGCTTAGGGGCAGCGATGGCGAATGAGCAGTTCTTC. The V gene is TRBV7-3, the J gene TRBJ2-1; possible D gene TRBD1, 5 bases. The germline V gene encodes CDR1 SGHTA and CDR2 FQGTGA. The CDR3 contains 15 residues. V lost 2 bases and J lost 7, with 15 bases in between.

The gene calls are TRBV7-9 and TRBJ1-1; D unclear. There are 17 residues in the CDR3. Per the germline V gene, CDR1 is SEHNR and CDR2 is FQNEAQ (reference sequence). V was trimmed by 3 bases and J by 0 bases, leaving 17 bases between them. CDR3 DNA: TGTGCCAGCAGCTTCCTTACAGCCGATCCCATGAACACTGAAGCTTTCTTT. It codes for CASSFLTADPMNTEAFF.

The gene calls are TRBV5-1 and TRBJ1-3, with no clear D. Germline CDR1 and CDR2: SGHRS and YFSETQ. V gave up 5 bases and J gave up 7 bases, with 13 bases separating them. There are 13 residues in the CDR3. The CDR3 region has the DNA TGCGCCAGCAGTCCGGGTAATCAGAACACCATATATTTT. Protein product: CASSPGNQNTIYF.

This chain joins TRBV19 and TRBJ1-4; 7 bases are shared with TRBD1. With V trimmed by 6 bases and J by 8 bases, 12 bases remained unmatched. Germline CDR1 reads LNHDA; CDR2 reads SQIVND (reference sequence). This CDR3 contains 15 residues. The CDR3 sequence is CASRGGTDGTEKLFF. For the CDR3, the DNA is TGTGCCAGTAGGGGTGGGACAGATGGGACCGAAAAACTGTTTTTT.

The chain employs TRBV7-9 and TRBJ1-4, with 8 bases fitting TRBD1. The CDR3 sequence is 12 residues long. The ends lost 9 bases at V and 5 bases at J; junction bases unmatched: 2. Germline V CDR1 and CDR2: SEHNR, FQNEAQ (reference sequence). The CDR3 region is CASGQGNEKLFF. CDR3 coding DNA: TGTGCCAGTGGACAGGGCAATGAAAAACTGTTTTTT. Drawing the rest from reference TRBV7-9 and TRBJ1-4, the complete variable domain is DTGVSQNPRHKITKRGQNVTFRCDPISEHNRLYWYRQTLGQGPEFLTYFQNEAQLEKSRLLSDRFSAERPKGSFSTLEIQRTEQGDSAMYLCASGQGNEKLFFGSGTQLSVL.